The text below deals with one T cell receptor (beta chain). Antigen specificity is unknown. The entry originates in a study of shared clonotypes between healthy human individuals. Overall study findings and caveats: Sorted-subset samples were not fully sequenced, rarefaction indicated.

TCRdb's copy holds only in-frame clones and misses some; the assay was immunoSEQ multiplex PCR. The sample yields 2,500,000 or so clones, over 85% seen once. A split of CD4+ cells into CD45RA+ naive and CD45RA-negative memory subsets was performed. This CDR3 is 16 amino acids long. Germline V gene lookup returns CDR1 SGHTA and CDR2 FQGNSA. V lost 1 base to trimming and J lost 3 bases, with 16 bases between them. Input material: naive CD4+ T cells sorted from blood. Specified subset: CD45RA+ positively selected. The chain joins TRBV7-2 to TRBJ2-7, with D possibly TRBD1 on 6 matching bases. The TCR originated in a man aged 18-30 years in good health. The CDR3 region has the DNA TGTGCCAGCAGCTTAGTCCCCAGGGGAATGGGCTACGAGCAGTACTTC. This encodes CASSLVPRGMGYEQYF.